The 9 T cell receptor beta chains presented below share a single source sample, sequenced in a study of OX40 agonist ivuxolimab in advanced cancers. Sequencing was performed with immunoSEQ multiplex PCR; in TCRdb, only in-frame clones are kept and a portion is missing. The sample contains about 18,000 clones, around 70% of which appear only once. Sample: CD4+ or CD8+ T cells sorted from blood, taken in a trial of the OX40 agonist ivuxolimab. These receptors all come from an adult with an advanced solid tumor such as melanoma, head and neck, liver or kidney cancer.

The chain recombines TRBV28 with TRBJ2-3; 9 nucleotides line up with TRBD2. This CDR3 contains 15 residues. With 3 bases clipped from V and 1 base from J, the junction kept 2 bases outside the gene matches. Germline CDR1 is MDHEN and CDR2 is SYDVKM. CDR3 residues: CASSFEREGTDTQYF. The CDR3 DNA reads TGTGCCAGCAGTTTTGAGCGGGAGGGCACAGATACGCAGTATTTT.

The genes are TRBV4-1 and TRBJ1-1; tentatively, D is TRBD1 (6 bases). From germline, CDR1 is MGHRA and CDR2 YSYEKL. Trimming removed 3 bases from V and 1 base from J, with 15 bases in between. The CDR3 length is 16 residues. The CDR3 region is CASSHYTTGSNTEAFF. The CDR3 coding sequence is TGCGCCAGCAGCCACTACACTACAGGGTCGAACACTGAAGCTTTCTTT.

The rearrangement links TRBV7-8 to TRBJ2-2; no firm D call. The CDR3 spans 15 residues. V gave up 2 bases and J gave up 4 bases, with 11 bases separating them. The germline gives CDR1 SGHVS, CDR2 FQNEAQ. The CDR3: CASSLLAAITGELFF. In DNA, the CDR3 is TGTGCCAGCAGCTTATTGGCAGCTATCACCGGGGAGCTGTTTTTT. Together with reference TRBV7-8 and TRBJ2-2, the CDR3 gives the full variable domain: GAGVSQSPRYKVAKRGQDVALRCDPISGHVSLFWYQQALGQGPEFLTYFQNEAQLDKSGLPSDRFFAERPEGSVSTLKIQRTQQEDSAVYLCASSLLAAITGELFFGEGSRLTVL.

This clone was seen a few times. The chain is built from TRBV7-9 and TRBJ2-7; a possible D gene is TRBD2 (5 bases). CDR3 length: 13 residues. CDR1 and CDR2 (germline): SEHNR, FQNEAQ (reference sequence). Trimming pared 5 bases from V and 3 bases from J, leaving 11 bases between. Written as DNA, the CDR3 is TGTGCCAGCAGCCCCGGACTGGACTACGAGCAGTACTTC. It encodes CASSPGLDYEQYF.

Only a few counts were recorded for this clone. V gene TRBV27 combines with J gene TRBJ2-3, with 11 nucleotides matching TRBD2. Germline CDR1 reads MNHEY; CDR2 reads SMNVEV (reference sequence). The CDR3 is 15 residues long. Trimming cost V 6 bases and J 4 bases; bases outside gene matches: 6. CDR3 loop: CASRVASGRPDTQYF. CDR3 nucleotide sequence: TGTGCCAGCAGGGTGGCTAGCGGGAGGCCAGATACGCAGTATTTT.

This clone is classed as medium-sized (0.01 to 0.1%). The genes are TRBV9 and TRBJ2-7; D gene ambiguous. Germline CDR1 is SGDLS and CDR2 is YYNGEE. Trimming stripped 2 bases from V and 0 bases from J, with 9 bases between. The CDR3 is made up of 14 amino acids. The CDR3 nucleotides read TGTGCCAGCAGCGTTACAGCGAGCTCCTACGAGCAGTACTTC. This codes for CASSVTASSYEQYF.

The genes are TRBV16 and TRBJ1-2; D unclear. The CDR3 loop spans 14 amino acids. V was pared by 4 bases and J by 8 bases, with 17 bases between. CDR1 and CDR2 (germline): KGHSY, FQNENV. CDR3 amino acids: CASSRAPGDEGYTF. The CDR3 region has the DNA TGTGCCAGCAGCCGAGCTCCTGGGGATGAAGGCTACACCTTC.

The J gene is TRBJ2-7, the V gene TRBV11-3; 9 positions match TRBD2. CDR3 length: 15 amino acids. Germline CDR1 and CDR2: SGHNT and YENEEA. V lost 5 bases to trimming and J lost 2 bases; unmatched junction nucleotides: 7. CDR3 loop: CASSQEVAGAYEQYF. CDR3 nucleotide sequence: TGTGCCAGCAGCCAAGAAGTAGCGGGGGCCTACGAGCAGTACTTC.

The rearrangement uses TRBV5-1 and TRBJ2-1, with a tentative D call TRBD1 (6 bases). CDR1 and CDR2 (germline): SGHRS, YFSETQ. V shed 5 bases and J shed 4 bases, with 10 bases lying between them. This CDR3 is built from 13 residues. In DNA form, the CDR3 reads TGCGCCAGCAGGGACACAGGGTACAATGAGCAGTTCTTC. Translation: CASRDTGYNEQFF. The full variable domain, its missing parts supplied by reference TRBV5-1 and TRBJ2-1, is KAGVTQTPRYLIKTRGQQVTLSCSPISGHRSVSWYQQTPGQGLQFLFEYFSETQRNKGNFPGRFSGRQFSNSRSEMNVSTLELGDSALYLCASRDTGYNEQFFGPGTRLTVL.